One and the same sample provided the 25 T cell receptor beta chains below, sequenced in a study of post-analysis software for immune sequencing data. Findings of the study overall: In patients, roughly 5 TRBV segments were more frequent than in controls, with TRBV5-6, TRBV5-1 and TRBV20-1 among them.

These receptors have no known antigen. cDNA libraries of TCR beta carried unique molecular identifiers. MiXCR, applied by TCRdb to the PCR reads, yields one record per CDR3 protein. There are a few hundred thousand distinct CDR3 sequences in the sample; less than 40% occur only once, and 6% lies in the top ten. Specimen: blood. The receptors originated from a girl aged 2 to 17 with multiple sclerosis.

In this sample, this clonotype turned up a few times. This chain connects TRBV3-1 to TRBJ2-3; 9 positions match TRBD2. Germline-derived CDR1 and CDR2 are LGHDT and YNNKEL (reference sequence). The CDR3 totals 15 residues. Losses at the gene ends were 3 bases for V and 2 bases for J; bases not matched to a gene: 3. CDR3 region: CASSHSGGLTDTQYF. The CDR3, as DNA: TGTGCCAGCAGCCATAGCGGGGGCCTCACAGATACGCAGTATTTT.

V is TRBV3-1 and J is TRBJ1-2, with TRBD1 as a possible D gene (5 bases). This CDR3 comprises 13 residues. Germline assignment: CDR1 LGHDT and CDR2 YNNKEL (reference sequence). V was trimmed by 0 bases and J by 8 bases, leaving 10 bases between them. CDR3 coding DNA: TGTGCCAGCAGCCAAGATGAGGGGCTGGGCTACACCTTC. Encoded protein: CASSQDEGLGYTF.

The chain employs TRBV11-2 and TRBJ2-7; D is ambiguous. CDR1 is SGHAT, CDR2 FQNNGV, per germline. V lost 5 bases and J 5 bases, leaving 19 bases between the germline ends. The CDR3 runs 15 residues. CDR3: CASSPHLSYGDEQYF. The CDR3 region has the DNA TGTGCCAGCAGCCCCCATCTTTCTTATGGCGACGAGCAGTACTTC.

This sequence joins TRBV27 and TRBJ2-7, with unresolved D. From germline, CDR1 is MNHEY and CDR2 SMNVEV (reference sequence). With 4 bases removed from V and 0 bases from J, the gap between germline ends came to 7 bases. CDR3 length: 13 residues. The DNA for the CDR3 is TGTGCCAGCAGTTCATCGAACTCCTACGAGCAGTACTTC. Amino acids: CASSSSNSYEQYF.

This clonotype was seen more than once but under ten times. The junction does not match germline at one end; this may be a read error. This chain joins TRBV15 and TRBJ2-3; no reliable D call. Germline loops: CDR1 LNHNV, CDR2 YYDKDF (reference sequence). This CDR3 has 13 residues. Here the CDR3 reads CATSRDLADAQYF. As DNA, the CDR3 is TGTGCCACCAGCAGAGATTTAGCAGATGCGCAGTATTTT.

This chain joins TRBV4-1 and TRBJ2-5, with 8 bases aligning to TRBD1. Germline CDR1 and CDR2: MGHRA and YSYEKL. With V trimmed by 4 bases and J by 5 bases, 9 bases remained unmatched. The CDR3 is made up of 15 amino acids. The CDR3 nucleotides read TGCGCCAGCAGCCTCTCGGACAGGGTTGTCGAGACCCAGTACTTC. Amino acid sequence: CASSLSDRVVETQYF.

CDR3 in amino acids: CSAMRTSGGAVGELFF. For the CDR3, the DNA is TGCAGTGCTATGAGGACTAGCGGGGGGGCCGTCGGGGAGCTGTTTTTT. The chain recombines TRBV20-1 with TRBJ2-2; 15 bases are a match to TRBD2. The CDR3 consists of 16 residues. The ends lost 4 bases at V and 7 bases at J; junction bases unmatched: 7. Germline assignment: CDR1 DFQATT and CDR2 SNEGSKA (reference sequence).

This clonotype showed up just a few times. The rearrangement links TRBV6-5 to TRBJ2-1; weak D call: TRBD1 (6 bases). Trimming removed 10 bases at V and 4 bases at J, with 17 bases between. Germline V lookup: CDR1 MNHEY, CDR2 SVGAGI. The CDR3 consists of 14 residues. The CDR3 sequence: CATRPRTEYNEQFF. The CDR3 coding sequence is TGTGCCACTCGACCGAGGACAGAATACAATGAGCAGTTCTTC.

This clonotype has more than one count but fewer than ten. The chain recombines TRBV6-1 with TRBJ2-7; possible D gene TRBD1, 5 bases. Trimming took 6 bases from V and 3 from J, leaving 18 bases between them. CDR3 length: 15 residues. CDR1 and CDR2 (germline): MNHNS, SASEGT. The CDR3 here is CASRRALDTNYEQYF. The CDR3 DNA follows: TGTGCCAGCAGACGAGCGTTGGACACCAACTACGAGCAGTACTTC.

This clonotype was seen once. This sequence joins TRBV3-1 and TRBJ1-5; D call uncertain. CDR1 is LGHDT, CDR2 YNNKEL, per germline (reference sequence). V was trimmed by 0 bases and J by 0 bases, leaving 18 bases between them. This CDR3 is 19 amino acids long. As DNA, the CDR3 is TGTGCCAGCAGCCAAGAGGGGAGGACGTCTACATCTAGCAATCAGCCCCAGCATTTT. Translating it yields CASSQEGRTSTSSNQPQHF.

This clonotype has only a few counts. The chain uses TRBV27 and TRBJ2-3; D ambiguous. Germline loops: CDR1 MNHEY, CDR2 SMNVEV (reference sequence). V dropped 6 bases and J dropped 3 bases, with 10 bases sitting between them. The CDR3 extends over 13 amino acids. CDR3 DNA sequence: TGTGCCAGCAGGATGAGTGGTACAGATACGCAGTATTTT. It encodes CASRMSGTDTQYF.

This clonotype was counted ten times or more. Mismatch with germline at one junction end may stem from a read error. The chain carries TRBV5-1 and TRBJ2-7; no firm D call. Germline loops: CDR1 SGHRS, CDR2 YFSETQ. CDR3 length: 11 amino acids. For the CDR3, the DNA is TGTGCCAGCAGTTCCCCTTACGAGCAGTACTTC. It codes for CASSSPYEQYF.

This sequence joins TRBV7-6 and TRBJ1-1; TRBD1 matches 10 bases. With 4 bases clipped from V and 8 bases from J, the junction kept 7 bases outside the gene matches. The CDR3 spans 14 residues. The V gene's germline CDR1 is SGHVS and CDR2 FNYEAQ. The DNA for the CDR3 is TGTGCCAGCAGCTCAGACAGGGGGCTCGGCGAAGCTTTCTTT. Protein sequence: CASSSDRGLGEAFF.

This clonotype has a count of ten or more. V and J are TRBV6-5 and TRBJ2-3; 7 bases are a match to TRBD1. V lost 1 base to trimming and J lost 4 bases; unmatched junction nucleotides: 2. CDR3 length: 14 residues. Germline V lookup: CDR1 MNHEY, CDR2 SVGAGI. This CDR3 is CASSYYQGADTQYF. The CDR3 DNA follows: TGTGCCAGCAGTTACTACCAGGGGGCAGATACGCAGTATTTT.

The chain carries TRBV5-1 and TRBJ2-7; 7 positions agree with TRBD2. V lost 0 bases, J lost 7 bases, and 10 bases stayed unmatched. Germline V gene sequence: CDR1 SGHRS, CDR2 YFSETQ. The CDR3 loop spans 15 amino acids. CDR3 bases: TGCGCCAGCAGCTTGGGGCCGGGGGGATCGGAAGAGCAGTACTTC. The encoded protein is CASSLGPGGSEEQYF.

This clonotype came up a few times. The genes are TRBV5-1 and TRBJ2-5, with 7 bases that match TRBD2. J was trimmed by 2 bases and V by 2 bases; bases with no gene match: 6. Germline values: CDR1 SGHRS, CDR2 YFSETQ. This CDR3 spans 15 amino acids. The chain's CDR3 is CASSLRGVNQETQYF. As DNA, the CDR3 is TGCGCCAGCAGCTTACGGGGGGTAAATCAAGAGACCCAGTACTTC.

The chain employs TRBV5-1 and TRBJ2-5; D gene uncertain. Germline V lookup: CDR1 SGHRS, CDR2 YFSETQ. V dropped 7 bases and J dropped 0 bases, with 7 bases sitting between them. This CDR3 spans 12 amino acids. DNA for the CDR3: TGCGCCAGCGTCGGAAACCAAGAGACCCAGTACTTC. It codes for CASVGNQETQYF.

This sequence joins TRBV6-5 and TRBJ1-1; D might be TRBD1 (5 bases). CDR1 is MNHEY and CDR2 is SVGAGI in the germline V gene. Deletions cut 5 bases from V and 2 bases from J, with 15 bases between. The CDR3 is 15 amino acids. CDR3 nucleotide sequence: TGTGCCAGCAGTACCACAGGCGGACTTAACACTGAAGCTTTCTTT. Its protein product is CASSTTGGLNTEAFF.

There are a few counts of this clonotype. The V call is TRBV15, the J call TRBJ2-1; a possible D gene is TRBD2 (6 bases). There are 14 residues in the CDR3. CDR1 LNHNV and CDR2 YYDKDF come from the germline V gene (reference sequence). The V end was cut by 11 bases, the J end by 1 base, with 15 bases between. The CDR3 spells CAASGVLSYNEQFF. CDR3 nucleotide sequence: TGTGCCGCCTCGGGGGTTTTGTCCTACAATGAGCAGTTCTTC.

This chain links TRBV7-9 with TRBJ1-5; 7 bases are a match to TRBD1. V dropped 6 bases and J dropped 5; count of bases not matched to a gene: 4. The germline V gene has CDR1 SEHNR and CDR2 FQNEAQ (reference sequence). The CDR3 extends over 13 amino acids. DNA of the CDR3: TGTGCCAGCAGTCGGGACAGACATCAGCCCCAGCATTTT. Residues: CASSRDRHQPQHF.

This sequence joins TRBV20-1 and TRBJ2-3; weak D call: TRBD1 (6 bases). Per the germline V gene, CDR1 is DFQATT and CDR2 is SNEGSKA (reference sequence). V lost 2 bases to trimming and J lost 2 bases, with 8 bases between them. The CDR3 contains 13 residues. CDR3 coding DNA: TGCAGTGCTAGATGGGACATCACAGATACGCAGTATTTT. This gives the protein CSARWDITDTQYF.

The V gene is TRBV20-1, the J gene TRBJ2-7; 12 bases map to TRBD1. Germline CDR1 is DFQATT and CDR2 is SNEGSKA (reference sequence). J lost 2 bases, V lost 0 bases, and 2 bases had no gene match. This CDR3 spans 15 amino acids. The CDR3 nucleotides are TGCAGTGCTAGAGAAGGGACAGGGGGCGCCTACGAGCAGTACTTC. It codes for CSAREGTGGAYEQYF.

This clonotype was observed a single time. This chain links TRBV7-8 with TRBJ1-1, with D possibly TRBD1 on 6 matching bases. The V gene lost 2 bases and the J gene lost 7 bases, with 11 bases spanning the gap. The CDR3 totals 13 residues. Germline-derived CDR1 and CDR2 are SGHVS and FQNEAQ. DNA of the CDR3: TGTGCCAGCAGCTTATTCCGGGACAATGAAGCTTTCTTT. Protein: CASSLFRDNEAFF.

V gene TRBV4-1 combines with J gene TRBJ2-6; 7 nucleotides align to TRBD2. Looked up from germline, CDR1 is MGHRA and CDR2 is YSYEKL. CDR3 length: 16 amino acids. V shed 3 bases, J shed 0 bases, and the junction held 2 bases outside the gene matches. CDR3: CASSHPGGSGANVLTF. In DNA form, the CDR3 reads TGCGCCAGCAGCCATCCGGGGGGCTCTGGGGCCAACGTCCTGACTTTC.

The chain employs TRBV15 and TRBJ1-1; D ambiguous. V lost 9 bases, J lost 0 bases, and 8 bases lay in between. The CDR3 length is 12 residues. CDR1 is LNHNV and CDR2 is YYDKDF in the germline V gene (reference sequence). The CDR3 nucleotides read TGTGCCACACGACAAGTGAACACTGAAGCTTTCTTT. It yields the protein CATRQVNTEAFF.